The 10 T cell receptor beta chains below were found in one sample sequenced in a study of technical replicates of blood from four donors. This table comes from immunoSEQ multiplex PCR, and its TCRdb copy is limited to in-frame clones, with some not included. Of about 97,000 clones in the sample, under 96% were seen once. The sequencing input was T cells isolated from PBMCs. Receptors originate from a human donor in good health.

This chain connects TRBV4-1 to TRBJ1-5; tentative D call: TRBD1 (5 bases). Germline assignment: CDR1 MGHRA and CDR2 YSYEKL. V was shortened by 0 bases and J by 7 bases, with 10 bases between the two germline ends. The CDR3 has 14 amino acids. The CDR3 DNA sequence: TGCGCCAGCAGCCAAGATATGCAGGGACAGCCCCAGCATTTT. Encoded protein: CASSQDMQGQPQHF.

This rearrangement joins TRBV28 to TRBJ2-3; the match to TRBD2 covers 9 bases. The CDR3 is 15 amino acids. In germline, CDR1 is MDHEN, CDR2 SYDVKM. After removal of 6 bases from V and 14 bases from J, the junction contained 18 bases not matched to a gene. The CDR3 nucleotides read TGTGCCAGCAGGCCAGAGGTACTAGCGGGCCTGGGCGGGTATTTT. It translates to CASRPEVLAGLGGYF. The full variable domain, rest sourced from reference TRBV28 and TRBJ2-3, is DVKVTQSSRYLVKRTGEKVFLECVQDMDHENMFWYRQDPGLGLRLIYFSYDVKMKEKGDIPEGYSVSREKKERFSLILESASTNQTSMYLCASRPEVLAGLGGYFGPGTRLTVL.

This chain joins TRBV15 and TRBJ1-4; tentatively, D is TRBD1 (5 bases). The germline V gene encodes CDR1 LNHNV and CDR2 YYDKDF (reference sequence). V was cut by 1 base and J by 6 bases, with 15 bases left in between. This CDR3 comprises 16 residues. CDR3 nucleotide sequence: TGTGCCACCAGCAGAGCCACAAAAGGGGCAGATGAAAAACTGTTTTTT. It encodes CATSRATKGADEKLFF.

The chain uses TRBV7-2 and TRBJ2-1; 9 bases agree with TRBD2. J was trimmed by 1 base and V by 5 bases; bases with no gene match: 3. The CDR3 spans 15 residues. Germline CDR1 SGHTA, CDR2 FQGNSA. CDR3 DNA: TGTGCCAGCAGCCACAGCGGGGGGTCCTACAATGAGCAGTTCTTC. Protein: CASSHSGGSYNEQFF.

This clone occurred once. V and J are TRBV5-1 and TRBJ2-1, with 8 positions matching TRBD2. V was clipped by 3 bases and J by 2 bases; unmatched bases: 4. Germline CDR1 reads SGHRS; CDR2 reads YFSETQ. The CDR3 covers 15 residues. CDR3 sequence reads: CASSSSGSTYNEQFF. The CDR3 DNA reads as TGCGCCAGCAGCTCCAGCGGGAGCACCTACAATGAGCAGTTCTTC.

This rearrangement joins TRBV6-1 to TRBJ2-7; tentative D call: TRBD1 (6 bases). Deletions cut 0 bases from V and 5 bases from J, with 14 bases between. This CDR3 region has 15 residues. Germline CDR1 and CDR2: MNHNS and SASEGT. CDR3 sequence: CASSEAPQGRHEQYF. The DNA for the CDR3 is TGTGCCAGCAGTGAAGCTCCCCAGGGGCGGCACGAGCAGTACTTC.

V usage is TRBV28 and J usage is TRBJ2-5, with D perhaps TRBD2 (5 bases). The CDR3 has 15 amino acids. Germline assignment: CDR1 MDHEN and CDR2 SYDVKM. With 5 bases removed from V and 7 bases from J, the gap between germline ends came to 20 bases. The CDR3 nucleotides are TGTGCCAGCAGTCTAGCCGGGCCTCGGCGTGTGACCCAGTACTTC. Translation gives CASSLAGPRRVTQYF. The full variable domain, with the rest looked up from reference TRBV28 and TRBJ2-5, is DVKVTQSSRYLVKRTGEKVFLECVQDMDHENMFWYRQDPGLGLRLIYFSYDVKMKEKGDIPEGYSVSREKKERFSLILESASTNQTSMYLCASSLAGPRRVTQYFGPGTRLLVL.

V gene TRBV5-6 combines with J gene TRBJ2-1; the D gene is possibly TRBD2 (7 bases). The CDR3 covers 17 residues. Germline CDR1 and CDR2: SGHDT and YYEEEE. Trimming shortened V by 1 base and J by 7 bases, and 21 bases separated the two germline ends. CDR3: CASSLMLGGARENEQFF. The CDR3 nucleotides are TGTGCCAGCAGCTTGATGTTGGGGGGGGCTAGAGAAAATGAGCAGTTCTTC.

CDR3 region: CASRDRGPYEQYF. CDR3 coding DNA: TGTGCCAGCAGGGACAGGGGCCCCTACGAGCAGTACTTC. The V gene is TRBV2, the J gene TRBJ2-7; 9 nucleotides agree with TRBD1. After removal of 6 bases from V and 2 bases from J, the junction contained 2 bases not matched to a gene. Looked up from germline, CDR1 is SNHLY and CDR2 is FYNNEI. The CDR3 is made up of 13 amino acids. Using reference TRBV2 and TRBJ2-7 for the parts outside the CDR3, the full variable domain is EPEVTQTPSHQVTQMGQEVILRCVPISNHLYFYWYRQILGQKVEFLVSFYNNEISEKSEIFDDQFSVERPDGSNFTLKIRSTKLEDSAMYFCASRDRGPYEQYFGPGTRLTVT.

The J gene is TRBJ2-1, the V gene TRBV7-2, with 13 bases lining up with TRBD2. The CDR3 totals 15 residues. Germline CDR1 SGHTA, CDR2 FQGNSA. The V gene end was trimmed by 0 bases and the J gene end by 9 bases; junction bases not matched to a gene: 2. This CDR3 is CASSLALAGGREQFF. CDR3 nucleotides: TGTGCCAGCAGCTTAGCACTAGCGGGGGGGCGTGAGCAGTTCTTC.